This T cell receptor (beta chain) comes out of a study of blood T cell repertoires in COVID-19 (dated by TCRdb to 2018 to 2020). At the level of the whole study: Collaborator samples came from the United States, Italy and Spain and covered acute and convalescent phases of COVID-19. The material from the prospective study consisted of cDNA or gDNA derived from T cells, B-cell-depleted T cells, or PBMCs. Deeply sampled blood TCRbeta repertoires from subjects exposed to, actively infected with, or recovered from COVID-19 were included in the dataset. The repertoires were made available in a free public database intended to serve as a resource for research on the immune response to SARS-CoV-2. The samples were drawn from the first 160 participants of the ongoing ImmuneRACE study and from 1,254 subjects provided by 6 global collaborators. Sample metadata almost always included a de-identified subject ID, COVID-19 status, age in years and sex. Where available, HLA class I and class II types were taken from metadata supplied by the sample provider and were not determined by assay-based typing. General findings and caveats noted by the study authors: The amount of clinical and demographic metadata varied by source and participant and was provided uncurated.

Including the terminal cysteine and phenylalanine, the CDR3 comprises 14 residues. Only the CDR3 part of the read is kept: 42 bases, read in frame from the first base. CDR1 and CDR2, per the germline V gene, are SGHTA and FQGNSA. The V end loses 1 base and the J end loses 11 bases, and a stretch of 12 bases separates them. TCRbeta CDR3 regions were amplified from genomic DNA by means of the immunoSEQ Assay, a bias-controlled multiplex PCR. The authors' pipeline ran thus. Nucleated cell counts per sample were estimated from amplification of reference gene primers within the assay. Sequence reads were collapsed and filtered to measure the absolute abundance of every unique TCRbeta CDR3 rearrangement. Productive Simpson clonality was computed per sample as the square root of Simpson's diversity index over productive rearrangements. TCRdb provides this immuneACCESS table in a form limited to in-frame rearrangements. Some clones are lacking; in checked studies, under half of them reflect an unresolved V gene, and why the rest are absent is not known. From that table come the V and J calls and clone size; the DNA was used to work out D and trimming. This sample lists approximately 81,000 clones; roughly four fifths were detected once. The top ten constitute about 7.4% of the sample.

Regarding this clone: The antigen this receptor binds is unknown. Nothing much larger sits one base from this clone, and base qualities are not available.

Whole blood was collected in K2EDTA tubes by collaborating institutions according to the institutions' own protocols. For TCRbeta analysis, collaborators shipped samples as frozen whole blood, isolated PBMCs, or DNA extracted from either of those sample types. The chain was built from TRBV7-2 and TRBJ1-6, with no D gene named confidently. The specimen was peripheral blood. The sequence was obtained from a human donor in a cohort sampled during active COVID-19. The DNA sequence follows: TGTGCCAGCAGCTTAGGCGAGCGGCGAACACCCCTCCACTTT. This yields the protein CASSLGERRTPLHF.